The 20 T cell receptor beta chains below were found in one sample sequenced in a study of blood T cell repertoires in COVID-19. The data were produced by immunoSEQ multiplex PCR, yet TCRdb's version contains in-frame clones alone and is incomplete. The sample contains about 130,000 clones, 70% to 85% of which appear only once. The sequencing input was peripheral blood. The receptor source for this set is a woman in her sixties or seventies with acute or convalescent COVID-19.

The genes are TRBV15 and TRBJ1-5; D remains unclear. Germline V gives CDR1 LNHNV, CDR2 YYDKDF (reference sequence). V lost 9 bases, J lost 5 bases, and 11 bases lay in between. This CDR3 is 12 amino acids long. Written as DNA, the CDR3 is TGTGCCACTACCACCGGGGATCAGCCCCAGCATTTT. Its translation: CATTTGDQPQHF. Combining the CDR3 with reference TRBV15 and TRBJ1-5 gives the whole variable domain DAMVIQNPRYQVTQFGKPVTLSCSQTLNHNVMYWYQQKSSQAPKLLFHYYDKDFNNEADTPDNFQSRRPNTSFCFLDIRSPGLGDTAMYLCATTTGDQPQHFGDGTRLSIL.

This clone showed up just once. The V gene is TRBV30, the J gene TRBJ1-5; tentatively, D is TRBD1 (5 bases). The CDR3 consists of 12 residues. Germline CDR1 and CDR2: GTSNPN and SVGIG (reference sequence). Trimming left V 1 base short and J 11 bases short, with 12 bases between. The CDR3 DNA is TGTGCCTGGAGTGCCCCCAAGGGGTCCCAGCATTTT. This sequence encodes CAWSAPKGSQHF.

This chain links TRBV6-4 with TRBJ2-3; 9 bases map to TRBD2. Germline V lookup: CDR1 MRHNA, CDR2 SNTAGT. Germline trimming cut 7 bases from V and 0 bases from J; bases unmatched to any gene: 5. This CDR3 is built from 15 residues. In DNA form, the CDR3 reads TGTGCCAGCAAGGCGGGGGGGCTGAGCACAGATACGCAGTATTTT. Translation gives CASKAGGLSTDTQYF.

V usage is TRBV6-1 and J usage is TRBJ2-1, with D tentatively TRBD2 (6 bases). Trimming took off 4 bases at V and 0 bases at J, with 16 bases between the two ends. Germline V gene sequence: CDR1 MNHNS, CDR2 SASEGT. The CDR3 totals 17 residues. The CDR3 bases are TGTGCCAGCAGTGCGGAGGGACGGGAGACCTCCTACAATGAGCAGTTCTTC. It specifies CASSAEGRETSYNEQFF.

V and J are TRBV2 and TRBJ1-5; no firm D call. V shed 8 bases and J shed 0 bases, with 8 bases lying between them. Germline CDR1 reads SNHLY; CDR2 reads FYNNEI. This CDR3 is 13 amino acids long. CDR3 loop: CASGEFSNQPQHF. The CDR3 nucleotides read TGTGCCAGCGGAGAATTTAGCAATCAGCCCCAGCATTTT.

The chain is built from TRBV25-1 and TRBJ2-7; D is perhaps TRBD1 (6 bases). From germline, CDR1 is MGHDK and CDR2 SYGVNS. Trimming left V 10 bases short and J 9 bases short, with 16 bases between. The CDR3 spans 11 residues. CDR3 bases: TGTGCCACCCAGGGGCCTGGGGTGCAGTACTTC. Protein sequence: CATQGPGVQYF.

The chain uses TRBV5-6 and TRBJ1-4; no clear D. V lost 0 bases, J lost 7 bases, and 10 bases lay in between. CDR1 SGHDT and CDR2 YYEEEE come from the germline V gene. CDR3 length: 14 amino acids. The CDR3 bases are TGTGCCAGCAGCTTGGGCTCAGAACCTGAAAAACTGTTTTTT. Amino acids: CASSLGSEPEKLFF.

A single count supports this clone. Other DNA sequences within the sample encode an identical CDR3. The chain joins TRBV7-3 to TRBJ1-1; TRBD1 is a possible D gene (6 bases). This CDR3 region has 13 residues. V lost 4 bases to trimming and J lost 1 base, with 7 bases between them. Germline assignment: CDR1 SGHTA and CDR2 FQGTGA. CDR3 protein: CASSSQGNTEAFF. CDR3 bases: TGTGCCAGCAGCTCACAGGGGAACACTGAAGCTTTCTTT.

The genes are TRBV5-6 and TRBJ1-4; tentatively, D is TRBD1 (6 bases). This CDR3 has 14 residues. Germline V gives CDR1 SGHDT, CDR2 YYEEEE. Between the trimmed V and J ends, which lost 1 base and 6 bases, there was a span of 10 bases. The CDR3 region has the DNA TGTGCCAGCAGCTTGAGCGGGGGGCATGAAAAACTGTTTTTT. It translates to CASSLSGGHEKLFF.

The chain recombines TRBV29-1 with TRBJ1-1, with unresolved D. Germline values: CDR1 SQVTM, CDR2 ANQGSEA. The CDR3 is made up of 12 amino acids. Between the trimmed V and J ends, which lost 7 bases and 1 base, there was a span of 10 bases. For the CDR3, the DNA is TGCAGCGCAACTGACTGGAACACTGAAGCTTTCTTT. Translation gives CSATDWNTEAFF.

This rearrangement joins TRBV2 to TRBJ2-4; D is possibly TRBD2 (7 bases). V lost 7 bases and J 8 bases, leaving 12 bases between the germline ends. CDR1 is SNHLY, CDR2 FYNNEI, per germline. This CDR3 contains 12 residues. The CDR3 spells CASTQGRDIQYF. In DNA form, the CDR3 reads TGTGCCAGCACCCAGGGGAGGGACATTCAGTACTTC.

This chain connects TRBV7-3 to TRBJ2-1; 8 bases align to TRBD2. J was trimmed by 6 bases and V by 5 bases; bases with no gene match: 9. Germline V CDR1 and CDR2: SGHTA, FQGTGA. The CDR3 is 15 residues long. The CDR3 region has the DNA TGTGCCAGCAGCCCGACCGGGACTAGAGGCAATGAGCAGTTCTTC. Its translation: CASSPTGTRGNEQFF.

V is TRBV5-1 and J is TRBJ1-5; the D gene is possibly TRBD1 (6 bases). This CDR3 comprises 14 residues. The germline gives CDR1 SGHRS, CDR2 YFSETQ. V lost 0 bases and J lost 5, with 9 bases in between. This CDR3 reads CASSLGGGDQPQHF. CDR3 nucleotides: TGCGCCAGCAGCTTGGGAGGGGGGGATCAGCCCCAGCATTTT.

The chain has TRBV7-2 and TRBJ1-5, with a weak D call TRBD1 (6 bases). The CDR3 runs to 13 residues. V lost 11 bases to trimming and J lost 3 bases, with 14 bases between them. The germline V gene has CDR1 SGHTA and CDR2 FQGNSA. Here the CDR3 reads CACGRGINQPQHF. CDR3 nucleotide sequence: TGTGCCTGCGGGAGGGGGATCAATCAGCCCCAGCATTTT.

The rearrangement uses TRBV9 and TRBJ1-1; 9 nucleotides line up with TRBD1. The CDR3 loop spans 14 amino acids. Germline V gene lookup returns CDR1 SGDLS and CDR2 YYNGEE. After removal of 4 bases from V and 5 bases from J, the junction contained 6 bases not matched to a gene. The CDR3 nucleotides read TGTGCCAGCAGCCCTCGACAGGGGGTTACTGAAGCTTTCTTT. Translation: CASSPRQGVTEAFF.

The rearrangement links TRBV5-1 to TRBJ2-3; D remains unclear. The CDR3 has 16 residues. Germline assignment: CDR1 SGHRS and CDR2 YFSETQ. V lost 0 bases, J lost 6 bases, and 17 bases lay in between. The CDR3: CASSLVGRSELDTQYF. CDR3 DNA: TGCGCCAGCAGCTTGGTAGGCCGGAGCGAGTTGGATACGCAGTATTTT.

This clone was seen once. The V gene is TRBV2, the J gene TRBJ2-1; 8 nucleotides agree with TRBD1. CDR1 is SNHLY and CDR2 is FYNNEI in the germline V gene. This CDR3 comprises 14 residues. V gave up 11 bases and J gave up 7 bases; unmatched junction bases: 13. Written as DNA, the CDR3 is TGTGCCCTCGGGAAGGAGACAGGGGAAAATGAGCAGTTCTTC. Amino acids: CALGKETGENEQFF.

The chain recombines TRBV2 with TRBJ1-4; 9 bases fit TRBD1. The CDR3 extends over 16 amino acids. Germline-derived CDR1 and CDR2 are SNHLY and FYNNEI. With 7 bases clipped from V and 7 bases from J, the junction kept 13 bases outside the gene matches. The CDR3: CASNEGRGTGLEKLFF. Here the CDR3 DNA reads TGTGCCAGCAACGAAGGTCGCGGGACAGGGCTTGAAAAACTGTTTTTT.

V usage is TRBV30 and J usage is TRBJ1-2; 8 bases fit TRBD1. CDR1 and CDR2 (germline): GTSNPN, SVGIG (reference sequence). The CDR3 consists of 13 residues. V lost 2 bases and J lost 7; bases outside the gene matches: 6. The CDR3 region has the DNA TGTGCCTGGAGTCTACAGGGGGTGCGTGGCTACACCTTC. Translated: CAWSLQGVRGYTF.

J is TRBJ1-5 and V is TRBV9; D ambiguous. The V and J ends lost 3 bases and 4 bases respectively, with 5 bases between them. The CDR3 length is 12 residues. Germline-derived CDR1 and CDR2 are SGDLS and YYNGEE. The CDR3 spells CASSARNQPQHF. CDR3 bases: TGTGCCAGCAGCGCCCGGAATCAGCCCCAGCATTTT.